The clone carrying this T cell receptor beta chain was counted at least ten times. Gene-specific TRAV and TRBV primers were used for first-strand cDNA, covering alpha and beta chains. The authors ran about 20 PCR cycles to amplify TCRs with a constant-region primer and V-primer adapter. MiXCR was run by TCRdb on the reads, yielding one entry per CDR3 protein. The data hold 65,000 to 90,000 distinct CDR3 sequences, with under 20% observed a single time. This record belongs to a study of low-dose radiotherapy and immunotherapy resistance in tumors. Overall study context: Patients' oral aspirin dose was 300 mg daily across four cycles from cycle 1 day 1.

Stated time point: before trial treatment. Every donor's regimen consisted of nivolumab, ipilimumab, aspirin, low-dose cyclophosphamide and low-dose radiotherapy. The patients who were eligible all carried advanced solid tumors that lacked tumor-infiltrating lymphocytes, meaning the tumors were TIL-negative. V was pared by 6 bases and J by 5 bases, with 9 bases of the junction left unmatched. Germline V gives CDR1 MNHEY, CDR2 SVGAGI. This CDR3 spans 15 amino acids. Specimen: PBMCs, collected before treatment. This sequence joins TRBV6-5 and TRBJ1-5; TRBD1 aligns across 8 bases. The TCR was taken from a male donor with prostate cancer. Here the CDR3 reads CASRKTGGMDQPQHF. Written as DNA, the CDR3 is TGTGCCAGCAGAAAAACAGGGGGAATGGATCAGCCCCAGCATTTT.